This T cell receptor beta chain is from a study of low-dose radiotherapy and immunotherapy resistance in tumors. Study-wide background: Cohort 2 patients were irradiated with 1 Gy every two weeks, reaching 13 Gy over 26 weeks. Ipilimumab 1 mg/kg every six weeks, together with nivolumab 240 mg every two weeks, was given intravenously to patients.

Eligibility was restricted to patients presenting with advanced solid tumors that lacked tumor-infiltrating lymphocytes. cDNA synthesis used a TRAV/TRBV-specific primer set for both chains. The TCRs were subjected to amplification over about 20 PCR cycles employing a constant-region primer in conjunction with a V-primer adapter. Following isolation, mRNA was amplified via in vitro transcription. Each CDR3 protein gets one entry after TCRdb re-called the reads with MiXCR. The data show 6,000 to 6,500 distinct CDR3 sequences, around 83% seen once. The germline V and J ends were trimmed by 8 bases and 3 bases, with 11 bases remaining between them. CDR1 MNHNS and CDR2 SASEGT come from the germline V gene. The CDR3 extends over 13 amino acids.

V and J are TRBV6-1 and TRBJ2-1; D remains ambiguous. The sequence was obtained from a human donor with advanced metastatic prostate, ovarian, gallbladder or colorectal cancer (not recorded which). This table probably holds off-target reads from a library built for another chain. Here the CDR3 DNA reads TGTGCCAGCCGGGCTAGAAGCTACAATGAGCAGTTCTTC. Protein: CASRARSYNEQFF.